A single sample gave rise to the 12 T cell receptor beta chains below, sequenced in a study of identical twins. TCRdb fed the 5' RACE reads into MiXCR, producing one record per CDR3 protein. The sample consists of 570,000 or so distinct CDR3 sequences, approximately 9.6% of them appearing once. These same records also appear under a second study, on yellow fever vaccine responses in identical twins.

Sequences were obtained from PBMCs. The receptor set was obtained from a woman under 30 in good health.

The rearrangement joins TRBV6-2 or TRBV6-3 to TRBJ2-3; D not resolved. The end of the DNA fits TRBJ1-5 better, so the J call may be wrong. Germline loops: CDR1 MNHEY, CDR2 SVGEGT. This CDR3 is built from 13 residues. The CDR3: CASSSMTGNTQHF. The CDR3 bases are TGTGCCAGCAGTTCTATGACTGGAAATACGCAGCATTTT.

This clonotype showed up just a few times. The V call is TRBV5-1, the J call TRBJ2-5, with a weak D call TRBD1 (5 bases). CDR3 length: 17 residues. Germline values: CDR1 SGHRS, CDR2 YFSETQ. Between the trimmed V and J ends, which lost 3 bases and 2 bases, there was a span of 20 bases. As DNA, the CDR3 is TGCGCCAGCAGCTATCATCACAGGAGTTTGAATCAAGAGACCCAGTACTTC. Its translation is CASSYHHRSLNQETQYF.

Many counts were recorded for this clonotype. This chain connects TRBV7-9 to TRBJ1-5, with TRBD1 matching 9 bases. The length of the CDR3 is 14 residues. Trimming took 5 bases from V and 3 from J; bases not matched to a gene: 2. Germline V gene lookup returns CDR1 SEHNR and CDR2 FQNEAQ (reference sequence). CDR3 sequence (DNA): TGTGCCAGCAGCCTACAGGGGGCCAATCAGCCCCAGCATTTT. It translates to CASSLQGANQPQHF.

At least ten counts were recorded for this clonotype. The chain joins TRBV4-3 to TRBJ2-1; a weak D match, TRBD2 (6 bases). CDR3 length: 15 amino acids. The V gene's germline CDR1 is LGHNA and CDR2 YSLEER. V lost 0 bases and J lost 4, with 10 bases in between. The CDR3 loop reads CASSQDRGMYNEQFF. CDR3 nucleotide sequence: TGCGCCAGCAGCCAAGATCGCGGGATGTACAATGAGCAGTTCTTC.

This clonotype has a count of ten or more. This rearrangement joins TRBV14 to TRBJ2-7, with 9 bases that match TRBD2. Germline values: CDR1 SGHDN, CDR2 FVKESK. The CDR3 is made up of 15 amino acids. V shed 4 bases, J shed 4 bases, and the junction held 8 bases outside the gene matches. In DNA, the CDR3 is TGTGCCAGCAGCCCATTGGGGACTAGCCAATACGAGCAGTACTTC. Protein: CASSPLGTSQYEQYF.

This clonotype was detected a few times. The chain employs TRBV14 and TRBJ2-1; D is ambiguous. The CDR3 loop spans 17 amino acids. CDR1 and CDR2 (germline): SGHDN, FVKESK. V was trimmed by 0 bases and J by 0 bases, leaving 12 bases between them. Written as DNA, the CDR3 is TGTGCCAGCAGCCAAGATCCTGACCGATACTCCTACAATGAGCAGTTCTTC. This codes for CASSQDPDRYSYNEQFF.

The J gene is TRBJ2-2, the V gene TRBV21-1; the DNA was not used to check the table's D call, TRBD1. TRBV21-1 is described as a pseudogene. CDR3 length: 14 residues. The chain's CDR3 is CASSNRGCTGELFF. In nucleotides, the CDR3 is TGTGCCAGCAGCAACAGGGGGTGTACCGGGGAGCTGTTTTTT.

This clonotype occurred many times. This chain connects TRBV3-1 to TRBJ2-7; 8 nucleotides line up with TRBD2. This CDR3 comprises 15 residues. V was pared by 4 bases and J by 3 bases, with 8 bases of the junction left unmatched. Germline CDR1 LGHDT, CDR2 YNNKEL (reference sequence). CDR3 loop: CASSPFTGGVYEQYF. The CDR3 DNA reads TGTGCCAGCAGCCCCTTCACGGGGGGGGTCTACGAGCAGTACTTC.

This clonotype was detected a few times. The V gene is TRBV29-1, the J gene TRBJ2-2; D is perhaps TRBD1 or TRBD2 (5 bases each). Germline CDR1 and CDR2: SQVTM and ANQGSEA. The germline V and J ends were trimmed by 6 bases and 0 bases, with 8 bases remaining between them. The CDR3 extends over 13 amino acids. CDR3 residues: CSVGTANTGELFF. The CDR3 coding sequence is TGCAGCGTCGGGACGGCGAACACCGGGGAGCTGTTTTTT.

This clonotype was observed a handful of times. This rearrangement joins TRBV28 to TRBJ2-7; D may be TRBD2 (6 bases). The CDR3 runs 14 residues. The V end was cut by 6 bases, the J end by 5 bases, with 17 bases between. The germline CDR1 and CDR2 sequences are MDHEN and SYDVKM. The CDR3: CASRPQGGDHEQYF. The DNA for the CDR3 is TGTGCCAGCAGGCCCCAAGGAGGGGACCACGAGCAGTACTTC.

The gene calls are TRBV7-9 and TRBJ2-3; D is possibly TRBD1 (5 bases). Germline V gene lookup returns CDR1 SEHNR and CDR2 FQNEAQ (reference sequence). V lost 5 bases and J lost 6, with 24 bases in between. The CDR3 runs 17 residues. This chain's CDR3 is CASSTALQAVRADTQYF. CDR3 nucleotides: TGTGCCAGCAGCACCGCCCTACAGGCAGTCCGAGCGGATACGCAGTATTTT.

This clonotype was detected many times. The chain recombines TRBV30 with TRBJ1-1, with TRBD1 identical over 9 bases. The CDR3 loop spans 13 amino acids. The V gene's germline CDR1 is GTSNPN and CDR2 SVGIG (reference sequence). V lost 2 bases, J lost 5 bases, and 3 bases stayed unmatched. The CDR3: CAWSLGQGTEAFF. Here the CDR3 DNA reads TGTGCCTGGAGTCTCGGACAGGGGACTGAAGCTTTCTTT.